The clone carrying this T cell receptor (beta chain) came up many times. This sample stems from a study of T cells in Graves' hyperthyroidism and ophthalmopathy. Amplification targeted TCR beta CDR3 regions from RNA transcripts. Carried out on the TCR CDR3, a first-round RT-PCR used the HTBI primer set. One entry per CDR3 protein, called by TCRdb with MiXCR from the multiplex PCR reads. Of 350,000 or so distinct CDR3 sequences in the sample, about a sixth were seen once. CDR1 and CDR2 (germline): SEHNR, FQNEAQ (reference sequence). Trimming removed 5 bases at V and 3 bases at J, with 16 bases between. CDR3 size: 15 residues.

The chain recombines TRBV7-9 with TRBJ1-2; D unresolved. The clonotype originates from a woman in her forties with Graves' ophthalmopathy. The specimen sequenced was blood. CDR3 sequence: CASSPFVPTYYGYTF. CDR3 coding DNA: TGTGCCAGCAGCCCCTTTGTTCCCACTTACTATGGCTACACCTTC.